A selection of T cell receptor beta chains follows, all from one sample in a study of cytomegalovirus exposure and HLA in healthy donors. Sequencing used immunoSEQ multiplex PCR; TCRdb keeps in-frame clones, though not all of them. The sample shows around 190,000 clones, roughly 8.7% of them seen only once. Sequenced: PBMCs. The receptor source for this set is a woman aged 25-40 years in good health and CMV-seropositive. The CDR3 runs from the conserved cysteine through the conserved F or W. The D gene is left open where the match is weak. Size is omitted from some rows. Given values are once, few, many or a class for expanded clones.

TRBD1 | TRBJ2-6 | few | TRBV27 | TGTGCCAGCAGTTGGACAGGTGGTATCTCTGGGGCCAACGTCCTGACTTTC | CASSWTGGISGANVLTF
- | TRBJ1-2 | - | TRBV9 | TGTGCCAGCAGCCCCAGTAGGGCCCAGGGAAACTATGGCTACACCTTC | CASSPSRAQGNYGYTF
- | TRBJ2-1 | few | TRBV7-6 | TGTGCCAGCAGCTTGGGGGCAGGCAACAATGAGCAGTTCTTC | CASSLGAGNNEQFF
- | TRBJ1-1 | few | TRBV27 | TGTGCCAGCAGCCCCCGACGGCAGCGGGAAGCTTTCTTT | CASSPRRQREAFF
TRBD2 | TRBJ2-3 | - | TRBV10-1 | TGCGCCAGCAGTGACCCTAGCGGGAGGGCCGGAGATACGCAGTATTTT | CASSDPSGRAGDTQYF
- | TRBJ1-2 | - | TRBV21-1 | TGTGCCAGCAGCAAAGGGAAACAGAAGCGCTACACCTTC | CASSKGKQKRYTF
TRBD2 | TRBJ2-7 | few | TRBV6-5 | TGTGCCAGCAGTCGGGGGGATTACGAGCAGTACTTC | CASSRGDYEQYF
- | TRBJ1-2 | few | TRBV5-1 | TGCGCCAGCAGCCCCCAGGATTATGGCTACACCTTC | CASSPQDYGYTF
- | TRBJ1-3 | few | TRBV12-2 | TGTGCAAGTCGCTTAGGGAGGGGGCGCGGCTCTGGAAACACCATATATTTT | CASRLGRGRGSGNTIYF
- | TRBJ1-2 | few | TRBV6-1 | TGTGCCAGCAGTCCGACAGGAGCTAACTATGGCTACACCTTC | CASSPTGANYGYTF
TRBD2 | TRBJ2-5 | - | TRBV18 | TGTGCCAGCTCACCACCCGGACTAGCGGGAGAGACCCAGTACTTC | CASSPPGLAGETQYF
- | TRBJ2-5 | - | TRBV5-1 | TGCGCCAGCAGCTTACCCCGGGGTACACAAGAGACCCAGTACTTC | CASSLPRGTQETQYF
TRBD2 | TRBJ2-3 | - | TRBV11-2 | TGTGCCAGCAGCTTAGGGACTAGCGGGCCTTCCACAGATACGCAGTATTTT | CASSLGTSGPSTDTQYF
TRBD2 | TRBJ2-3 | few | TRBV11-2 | TGTGCCAGCAGCAGTTTAGCGGGAGGGCCGGATACGCAGTATTTT | CASSSLAGGPDTQYF
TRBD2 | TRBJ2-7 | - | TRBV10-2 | TGCGCCAGCAGTGAGATACGCGGACTAGTGACGGGGGAGCAGTACTTC | CASSEIRGLVTGEQYF